The 17 T cell receptor beta chains below were found in one sample sequenced in a study of control samples from healthy donors and cancer patients. Clones were sequenced by immunoSEQ multiplex PCR, and TCRdb holds only the in-frame ones, with some missing. The table lists 150,000 to 200,000 clones, around nine tenths of them singletons. Material for sequencing was blood. The receptors derive from a woman in her thirties in good health.

The CDR3 DNA reads TGTGCCAGCAGCCAAGATTACGGGACAGGGTATTCACCCCTCCACTTT. Amino acid sequence: CASSQDYGTGYSPLHF. The chain combines TRBV14 with TRBJ1-6; 9 nucleotides align to TRBD1. The junction had 5 bases not matched to a gene; V was cut back by 0 bases and J by 8 bases. The length of the CDR3 is 16 residues. Germline V gene lookup returns CDR1 SGHDN and CDR2 FVKESK.

This rearrangement joins TRBV2 to TRBJ2-7; D is perhaps TRBD2 (5 bases). Trimming took 4 bases from V and 0 from J, leaving 13 bases between them. The CDR3 runs to 15 residues. Germline CDR1 and CDR2: SNHLY and FYNNEI. The CDR3 DNA reads TGTGCCAGCAGTGGTCAACGGGGAAGCTCCTACGAGCAGTACTTC. It yields the protein CASSGQRGSSYEQYF. The full variable domain, its missing parts supplied by reference TRBV2 and TRBJ2-7, is EPEVTQTPSHQVTQMGQEVILRCVPISNHLYFYWYRQILGQKVEFLVSFYNNEISEKSEIFDDQFSVERPDGSNFTLKIRSTKLEDSAMYFCASSGQRGSSYEQYFGPGTRLTVT.

The rearrangement links TRBV27 to TRBJ1-4, with D perhaps matching TRBD1 (5 bases). Germline-derived CDR1 and CDR2 are MNHEY and SMNVEV (reference sequence). The V end was cut by 5 bases, the J end by 3 bases, with 13 bases between. The CDR3 spans 15 residues. The CDR3 nucleotides are TGTGCCAGCAGTCCGGGGGAGCACCCTAATGAAAAACTGTTTTTT. It translates to CASSPGEHPNEKLFF. Drawing the rest from reference TRBV27 and TRBJ1-4, the complete variable domain is EAQVTQNPRYLITVTGKKLTVTCSQNMNHEYMSWYRQDPGLGLRQIYYSMNVEVTDKGDVPEGYKVSRKEKRNFPLILESPSPNQTSLYFCASSPGEHPNEKLFFGSGTQLSVL.

The rearrangement joins TRBV5-1 to TRBJ2-2, with 8 bases matching TRBD2. V lost 4 bases to trimming and J lost 1 base; unmatched junction nucleotides: 3. Germline V CDR1 and CDR2: SGHRS, YFSETQ. This CDR3 has 15 amino acids. DNA for the CDR3: TGCGCCAGCAGCAAGACTAGCGAGAACACCGGGGAGCTGTTTTTT. As protein: CASSKTSENTGELFF.

The chain joins TRBV2 to TRBJ2-1; 10 bases fit TRBD2. There are 17 residues in the CDR3. With 6 bases clipped from V and 0 bases from J, the junction kept 8 bases outside the gene matches. CDR1 is SNHLY and CDR2 is FYNNEI in the germline V gene. The CDR3 loop reads CASSGEGLASSYNEQFF. The CDR3 nucleotides read TGTGCCAGCAGCGGGGAGGGACTAGCGTCCTCCTACAATGAGCAGTTCTTC.

This chain uses TRBV18 with TRBJ1-3; maybe TRBD1 (5 bases). CDR3 length: 12 residues. V lost 0 bases and J lost 8, with 5 bases in between. The germline V gene has CDR1 KGHSH and CDR2 LQKENI. The CDR3 loop is CASSPPGDTIYF. The CDR3 coding sequence is TGTGCCAGCTCACCACCGGGGGACACCATATATTTT.

The V and J genes are TRBV5-8 and TRBJ2-5, with a possible D match to TRBD1 (5 bases). Trimming left V 2 bases short and J 5 bases short, with 10 bases between. This CDR3 is 13 amino acids long. Germline assignment: CDR1 SGHTS and CDR2 YDEGEE. CDR3: CASSFSGSETQYF. Here the CDR3 DNA reads TGTGCCAGCAGCTTTTCAGGGTCCGAGACCCAGTACTTC.

V is TRBV2 and J is TRBJ2-7, with TRBD1 matching 7 bases. The V gene end was trimmed by 6 bases and the J gene end by 3 bases; junction bases not matched to a gene: 11. Germline V lookup: CDR1 SNHLY, CDR2 FYNNEI. CDR3 length: 15 residues. Written as DNA, the CDR3 is TGTGCCAGCAGATTCCCGGGACAGATAATCTACGAGCAGTACTTC. Translated: CASRFPGQIIYEQYF.

This clone was detected once. This rearrangement joins TRBV4-1 to TRBJ2-6; the match to TRBD2 covers 10 bases. CDR1 and CDR2 (germline): MGHRA, YSYEKL. The CDR3 length is 18 residues. The J segment lost 4 bases and the V segment lost 0 bases, leaving 6 bases of the junction unmatched. The CDR3 nucleotides read TGCGCCAGCAGCCAAGAAGGGAGCGGGAGGGGGGGGGCCAACGTCCTGACTTTC. Residues: CASSQEGSGRGGANVLTF.

The rearrangement uses TRBV6-4 and TRBJ1-1, with 7 bases that match TRBD1. The germline V gene encodes CDR1 MRHNA and CDR2 SNTAGT. Trimming removed 3 bases from V and 7 bases from J; junction bases left unmatched: 8. The CDR3 covers 14 residues. The CDR3 loop reads CASSETTGSGEAFF. For the CDR3, the DNA is TGTGCCAGCAGTGAAACGACAGGGTCGGGTGAAGCTTTCTTT.

Concerning this clone: The junction and the germline gene differ at one end; a read error may be behind it. This rearrangement joins TRBV13 to TRBJ1-2; TRBD1 aligns across 10 bases. The length of the CDR3 is 20 residues. Per the germline V gene, CDR1 is PRHDT and CDR2 is FYEKMQ (reference sequence). CDR3 residues: CARSLTGGDRGVFGNYGYTF. CDR3 DNA: TGTGCCCGCAGCTTAACGGGGGGGGACAGGGGTGTCTTTGGCAACTATGGCTACACCTTC.

This clone occurred a few times. The chain has TRBV6-4 and TRBJ1-6, with D tentatively TRBD1 (5 bases). This CDR3 region has 16 residues. Germline CDR1 MRHNA, CDR2 SNTAGT. Trimming pared 0 bases from V and 10 bases from J, leaving 16 bases between. The CDR3 protein is CASSDSPTGPGSPLHF. The CDR3 coding sequence is TGTGCCAGCAGTGACTCTCCTACAGGCCCGGGCTCACCCCTCCACTTT.

V is TRBV6-1 and J is TRBJ1-4; 7 bases line up with TRBD1. The CDR3 is made up of 16 amino acids. Germline loops: CDR1 MNHNS, CDR2 SASEGT. V gave up 4 bases and J gave up 5 bases; unmatched junction bases: 10. The CDR3 reads CASSADRVLLNEKLFF. CDR3 coding DNA: TGTGCCAGCAGTGCCGACAGGGTGTTATTAAATGAAAAACTGTTTTTT.

The DNA of the CDR3 is TGTGCCAGCAGTTTAAACCAGAACACCGGGGAGCTGTTTTTT. It specifies CASSLNQNTGELFF. This chain connects TRBV28 to TRBJ2-2, with D unclear. Trimming stripped 2 bases from V and 1 base from J, with 5 bases between. The V gene's germline CDR1 is MDHEN and CDR2 SYDVKM. The CDR3 has 14 amino acids.

V and J are TRBV18 and TRBJ1-4; D remains unclear. Germline V gene data show CDR1 as KGHSH and CDR2 as LQKENI. This CDR3 has 14 amino acids. Trimming stripped 2 bases from V and 3 bases from J, with 7 bases between. The DNA of the CDR3 is TGTGCCAGCTCACCAGGTTACTCTAATGAAAAACTGTTTTTT. Its protein is CASSPGYSNEKLFF.

The chain links TRBV5-1 to TRBJ2-7; D uncertain. The CDR3 consists of 13 residues. Deletions cut 0 bases from V and 3 bases from J, with 7 bases between. CDR1 is SGHRS and CDR2 is YFSETQ in the germline V gene. CDR3 protein: CASSLGGYYEQYF. CDR3 bases: TGCGCCAGCAGCTTGGGCGGTTACTACGAGCAGTACTTC.

The chain uses TRBV18 and TRBJ2-2, with D uncertain. Trimming took 2 bases from V and 5 from J, leaving 12 bases between them. The CDR3 consists of 15 residues. Germline CDR1 is KGHSH and CDR2 is LQKENI. CDR3 loop: CASSPASTPTGELFF. CDR3 bases: TGTGCCAGCTCACCAGCCTCCACCCCTACCGGGGAGCTGTTTTTT.